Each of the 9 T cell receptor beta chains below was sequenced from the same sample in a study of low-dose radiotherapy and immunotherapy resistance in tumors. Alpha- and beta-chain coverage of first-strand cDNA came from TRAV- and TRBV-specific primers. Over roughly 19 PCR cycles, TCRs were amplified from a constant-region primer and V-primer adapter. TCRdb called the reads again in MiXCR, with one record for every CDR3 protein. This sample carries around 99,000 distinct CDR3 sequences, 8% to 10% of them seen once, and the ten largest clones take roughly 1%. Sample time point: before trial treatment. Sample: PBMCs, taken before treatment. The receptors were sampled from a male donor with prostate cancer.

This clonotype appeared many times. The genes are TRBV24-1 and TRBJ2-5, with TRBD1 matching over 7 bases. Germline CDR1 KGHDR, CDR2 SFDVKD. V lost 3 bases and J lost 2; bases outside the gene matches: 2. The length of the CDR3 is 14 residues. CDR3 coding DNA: TGTGCCACCAGTGATCCGGGACAGCAAGAGACCCAGTACTTC. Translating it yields CATSDPGQQETQYF.

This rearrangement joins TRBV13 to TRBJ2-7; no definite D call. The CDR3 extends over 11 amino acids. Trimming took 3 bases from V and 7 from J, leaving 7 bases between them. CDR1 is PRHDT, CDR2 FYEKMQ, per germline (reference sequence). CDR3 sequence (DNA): TGTGCCAGCAGCTTCTACAATGAGCAGTACTTC. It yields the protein CASSFYNEQYF.

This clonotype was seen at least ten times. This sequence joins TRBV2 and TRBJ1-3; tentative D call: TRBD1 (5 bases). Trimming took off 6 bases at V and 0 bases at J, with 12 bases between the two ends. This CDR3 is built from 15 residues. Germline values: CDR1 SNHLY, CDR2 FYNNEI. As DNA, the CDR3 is TGTGCCAGCAGAATCGGGGCTCTCTCTGGAAACACCATATATTTT. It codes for CASRIGALSGNTIYF.

The CDR3 reads CASSSNGGNEQFF. The CDR3 nucleotides read TGTGCCAGCAGTTCCAACGGGGGCAATGAGCAGTTCTTC. This chain joins TRBV7-2 and TRBJ2-1; D perhaps matches TRBD2 (6 bases). The V gene's germline CDR1 is SGHTA and CDR2 FQGNSA. Trimming left V 6 bases short and J 6 bases short, with 12 bases between. The CDR3 extends over 13 amino acids.

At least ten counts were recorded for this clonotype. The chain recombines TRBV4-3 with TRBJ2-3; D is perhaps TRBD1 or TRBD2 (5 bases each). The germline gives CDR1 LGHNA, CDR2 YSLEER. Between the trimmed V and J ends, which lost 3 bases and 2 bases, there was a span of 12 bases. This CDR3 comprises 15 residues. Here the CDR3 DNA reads TGCGCCAGCAGCCAGGCCCCGGGACCCACAGATACGCAGTATTTT. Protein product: CASSQAPGPTDTQYF.

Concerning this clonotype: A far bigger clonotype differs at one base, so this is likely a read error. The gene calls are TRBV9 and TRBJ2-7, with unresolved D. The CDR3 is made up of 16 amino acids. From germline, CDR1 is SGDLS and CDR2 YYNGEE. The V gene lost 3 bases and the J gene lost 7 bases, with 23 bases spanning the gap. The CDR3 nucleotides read TGTGCCAGCAGCGACAAGAGGAGAAACTCCTACAATGAGCAGTACTTC. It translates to CASSDKRRNSYNEQYF.

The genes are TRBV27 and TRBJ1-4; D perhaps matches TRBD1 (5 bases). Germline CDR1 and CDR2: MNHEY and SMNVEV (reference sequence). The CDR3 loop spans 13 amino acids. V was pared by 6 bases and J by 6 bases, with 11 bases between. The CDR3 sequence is CASRGTVDEKLFF. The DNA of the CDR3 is TGTGCCAGCAGGGGGACGGTAGATGAAAAACTGTTTTTT.

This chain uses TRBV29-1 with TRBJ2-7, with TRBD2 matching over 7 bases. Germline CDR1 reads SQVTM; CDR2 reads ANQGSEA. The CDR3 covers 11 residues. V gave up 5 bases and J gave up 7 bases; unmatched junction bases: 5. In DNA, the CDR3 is TGCAGCGTTCAGGCGGGAGTTGAGCAGTACTTC. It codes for CSVQAGVEQYF.

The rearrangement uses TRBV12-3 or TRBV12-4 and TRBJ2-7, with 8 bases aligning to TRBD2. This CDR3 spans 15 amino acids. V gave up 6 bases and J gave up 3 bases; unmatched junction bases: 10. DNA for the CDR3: TGTGCCAGCAGGCACTCCGGGACTAGGGACTACGAGCAGTACTTC. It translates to CASRHSGTRDYEQYF.